This section outlines one T cell receptor beta chain sequence together with its context. Its antigen is still unknown. Trimming removed 3 bases from V and 3 bases from J, with 9 bases in between. The CDR3 is 14 residues long. Germline CDR1 and CDR2: SGHTS and YDEGEE. The data originate from a study of shared clonotypes between healthy human individuals. Study-wide results and limits: There were few donors, and this limited the genetic and exposure-history diversity represented.

Produced via immunoSEQ multiplex PCR; TCRdb's table is partial and in-frame only. The table has around 530,000 clones, around 78% seen once; the top ten hold more than 10%. The chain employs TRBV5-8 and TRBJ2-2; D ambiguous. The sequenced sample was PBMCs. The origin of this receptor is a woman between 40 and 50 years old in good health. Some clones in this sample may be carry-over from other donors' samples. CDR3 amino acids: CASSSGRYTGELFF. The CDR3 region has the DNA TGTGCCAGCAGCTCTGGGCGGTACACCGGGGAGCTGTTTTTT.